The rows below give T cell receptor beta chains drawn from one sample of a study of cytomegalovirus exposure and HLA in healthy donors. Using immunoSEQ multiplex PCR, the repertoire was profiled, and TCRdb retains in-frame clones only, with some absent. The sample shows under 200,000 clones, over 70% of them seen only once. The material sequenced was PBMCs. All receptors come from a woman in her forties or fifties in good health and CMV-seropositive. Each CDR3 is given with its conserved first and last residue. D genes are given only for firm matches. Only part of the rows carry a size: once, few, many, or a class if the clone is expanded.

TRBJ1-1 | NA | TRBV28 | TRBD1 | CASSHGQGRVEAFF | TGTGCCAGCAGCCACGGACAGGGGCGGGTTGAAGCTTTCTTT
TRBJ2-7 | NA | TRBV29-1 | TRBD2 | CSVLTSGSYEQYF | TGCAGCGTGCTGACTAGCGGATCCTACGAGCAGTACTTC
TRBJ1-1 | once | TRBV5-4 | NA | CASSLGTVMNTEAFF | TGTGCCAGCAGCTTGGGGACAGTAATGAACACTGAAGCTTTCTTT
TRBJ1-2 | NA | TRBV5-1 | NA | CASSPDRINHGYTF | TGCGCCAGCAGCCCTGACAGGATTAACCATGGCTACACCTTC
TRBJ1-4 | NA | TRBV7-2 | NA | CASSSRIGEKLFF | TGTGCCAGCAGCTCTCGTATCGGGGAAAAACTGTTTTTT
TRBJ1-2 | NA | TRBV13 | TRBD1 | CASSRTGVRAYGYTF | TGTGCCAGCAGCCGTACAGGGGTCAGGGCCTATGGCTACACCTTC
TRBJ2-2 | NA | TRBV7-3 | TRBD2 | CASKSASGRGTGELFF | TGTGCCAGCAAGTCCGCTAGCGGGAGGGGTACCGGGGAGCTGTTTTTT
TRBJ2-7 | NA | TRBV6-1 | NA | CASSDQVRGYEQYF | TGTGCCAGCAGTGACCAGGTTCGGGGCTACGAGCAGTACTTC
TRBJ2-1 | few | TRBV14 | NA | CASGGTGNNEQFF | TGTGCCAGCGGGGGGACTGGTAACAATGAGCAGTTCTTC
TRBJ1-1 | NA | TRBV5-5 | NA | CASSSGYRELEPQAFF | TGTGCCAGCAGCTCGGGCTACCGGGAACTAGAACCTCAAGCTTTCTTT
TRBJ1-1 | NA | TRBV18 | NA | CASSPPGAGSTEAFF | TGTGCCAGCTCACCACCCGGGGCCGGGAGCACTGAAGCTTTCTTT
TRBJ2-2 | NA | TRBV2 | NA | CASSTRQAAAGELFF | TGTGCCAGCAGTACCCGACAGGCGGCGGCCGGGGAGCTGTTTTTT
TRBJ1-2 | NA | TRBV5-1 | TRBD1 | CASSGFGDSYGYTF | TGCGCCAGCAGCGGGTTTGGGGACAGCTATGGCTACACCTTC
TRBJ1-2 | NA | TRBV30 | TRBD1 | CAWSVFTGQGVNYGYTF | TGTGCCTGGAGTGTATTCACTGGACAGGGGGTTAACTATGGCTACACCTTC
TRBJ2-2 | NA | TRBV7-6 | NA | CASSSTPGVGGELFF | TGTGCCAGCAGCTCCACGCCAGGGGTGGGGGGGGAGCTGTTTTTT
TRBJ2-3 | NA | TRBV5-1 | NA | CASSLGDTHTDTQYF | TGCGCCAGCAGCTTGGGGGACACCCACACAGATACGCAGTATTTT
TRBJ1-1 | NA | TRBV29-1 | TRBD1 | CSVGGGLGGLEAFF | TGCAGCGTTGGAGGGGGGTTAGGGGGCTTAGAAGCTTTCTTT
TRBJ2-3 | NA | TRBV7-3 | NA | CASSFNSPHDTQYF | TGTGCCAGCAGCTTTAACTCCCCCCACGATACGCAGTATTTT
TRBJ1-5 | once | TRBV7-8 | NA | CASSLEEGQPQHF | TGTGCCAGCAGCTTAGAGGAGGGTCAGCCCCAGCATTTT
TRBJ1-1 | few | TRBV5-4 | NA | CASSLTRGTEAFF | TGTGCCAGCAGCTTGACCAGGGGAACTGAAGCTTTCTTT
TRBJ1-6 | few | TRBV5-6 | NA | CASSLGGSRTVNSPLHF | TGTGCCAGCAGCTTGGGGGGGTCCAGGACAGTAAATTCACCCCTCCACTTT
TRBJ2-3 | NA | TRBV19 | TRBD1 | CASSDPGQGTDTQYF | TGTGCCAGTAGTGATCCGGGACAGGGTACAGATACGCAGTATTTT
TRBJ2-1 | NA | TRBV29-1 | TRBD2 | CSARLGAGGRPSYNEQFF | TGCAGCGCCCGCCTAGGGGCGGGCGGGAGGCCCTCCTACAATGAGCAGTTCTTC
TRBJ1-1 | NA | TRBV4-3 | TRBD1 | CASSQDPAGTANTEAFF | TGCGCCAGCAGCCAAGACCCCGCCGGGACAGCTAACACTGAAGCTTTCTTT
TRBJ2-4 | NA | TRBV21-1 | NA | CATRQGRKNIQYF | TGTGCCACCAGACAGGGGAGAAAAAACATTCAGTACTTC
TRBJ1-2 | NA | TRBV5-1 | NA | CASSLGVRTDYGYTF | TGCGCCAGCAGCTTGGGTGTCCGGACAGACTATGGCTACACCTTC
TRBJ2-2 | NA | TRBV9 | NA | CASSVGPPGELFF | TGTGCCAGCAGCGTAGGGCCTCCGGGGGAGCTGTTTTTT
TRBJ2-7 | NA | TRBV27 | TRBD1 | CASSSSGTGRREQYF | TGTGCCAGCAGTTCGTCCGGGACAGGGCGTCGAGAGCAGTACTTC
TRBJ2-3 | NA | TRBV30 | NA | CATPGTSTDTQYF | TGTGCCACCCCCGGGACTAGCACAGATACGCAGTATTTT
TRBJ1-2 | NA | TRBV5-1 | TRBD1 | CASSVRGGDYGYTF | TGCGCCAGCAGCGTTCGAGGGGGCGACTATGGCTACACCTTC
TRBJ2-5 | NA | TRBV7-2 | NA | CASSLAPGDSFQETQYF | TGTGCCAGCAGCTTAGCGCCGGGGGACAGCTTCCAAGAGACCCAGTACTTC